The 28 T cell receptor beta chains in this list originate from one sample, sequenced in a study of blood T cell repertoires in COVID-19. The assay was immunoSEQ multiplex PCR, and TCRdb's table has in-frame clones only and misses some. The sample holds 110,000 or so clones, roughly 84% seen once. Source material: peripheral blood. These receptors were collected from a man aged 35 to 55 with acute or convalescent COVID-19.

The CDR3 DNA is TGTGCCAGCTCACCACCCGGGGCAGATACGCAGTATTTT. This sequence encodes CASSPPGADTQYF. The chain combines TRBV18 with TRBJ2-3, with D maybe TRBD2 (5 bases). This CDR3 has 13 amino acids. V was trimmed by 0 bases and J by 4 bases, leaving 5 bases between them. Germline CDR1 KGHSH, CDR2 LQKENI.

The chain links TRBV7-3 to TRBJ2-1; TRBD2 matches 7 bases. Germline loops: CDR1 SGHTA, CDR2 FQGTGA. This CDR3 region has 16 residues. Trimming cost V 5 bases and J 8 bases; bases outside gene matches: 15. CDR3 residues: CASSPSRAGTFYEQFF. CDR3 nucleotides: TGTGCCAGCAGCCCGTCACGAGCGGGGACTTTTTATGAGCAGTTCTTC.

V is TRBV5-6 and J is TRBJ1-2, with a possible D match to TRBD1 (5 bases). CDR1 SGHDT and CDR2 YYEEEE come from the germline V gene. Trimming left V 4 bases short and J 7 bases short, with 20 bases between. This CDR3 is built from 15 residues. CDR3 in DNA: TGTGCCAGCAGCCCGGACGATGCCAGGGTGGGTGGCTACACCTTC. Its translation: CASSPDDARVGGYTF.

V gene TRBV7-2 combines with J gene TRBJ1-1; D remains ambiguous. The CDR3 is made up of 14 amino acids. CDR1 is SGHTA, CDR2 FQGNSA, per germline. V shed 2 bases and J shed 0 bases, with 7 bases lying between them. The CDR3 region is CASSLPRMNTEAFF. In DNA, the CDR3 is TGTGCCAGCAGCTTACCGAGAATGAACACTGAAGCTTTCTTT.

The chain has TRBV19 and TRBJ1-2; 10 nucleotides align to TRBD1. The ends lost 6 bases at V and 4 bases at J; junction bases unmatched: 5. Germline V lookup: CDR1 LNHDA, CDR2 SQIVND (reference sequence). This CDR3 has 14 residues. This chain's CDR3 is CASRQTGGGYGYTF. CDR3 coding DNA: TGTGCCAGTAGGCAGACAGGGGGCGGCTATGGCTACACCTTC.

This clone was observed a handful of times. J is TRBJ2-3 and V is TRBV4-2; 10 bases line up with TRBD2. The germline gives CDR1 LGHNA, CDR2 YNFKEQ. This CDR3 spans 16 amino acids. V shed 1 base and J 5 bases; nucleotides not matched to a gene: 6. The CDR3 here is CASSQASSGGRDTQYF. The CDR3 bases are TGTGCCAGCAGCCAAGCGTCTAGCGGGGGCAGAGATACGCAGTATTTT.

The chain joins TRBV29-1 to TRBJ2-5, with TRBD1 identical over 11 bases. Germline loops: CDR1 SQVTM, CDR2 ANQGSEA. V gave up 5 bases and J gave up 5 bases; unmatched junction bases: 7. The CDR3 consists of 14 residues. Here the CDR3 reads CSVHSGTGGETQYF. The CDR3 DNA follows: TGCAGCGTTCATTCAGGGACAGGGGGTGAGACCCAGTACTTC.

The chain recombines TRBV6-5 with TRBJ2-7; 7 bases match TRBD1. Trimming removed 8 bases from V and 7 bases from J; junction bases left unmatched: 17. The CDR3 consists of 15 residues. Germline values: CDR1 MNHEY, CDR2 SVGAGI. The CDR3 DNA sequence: TGTGCCAGCCACAAGGGGTCGGCGGGCAGGGGGGAGCAGTACTTC. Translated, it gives CASHKGSAGRGEQYF.

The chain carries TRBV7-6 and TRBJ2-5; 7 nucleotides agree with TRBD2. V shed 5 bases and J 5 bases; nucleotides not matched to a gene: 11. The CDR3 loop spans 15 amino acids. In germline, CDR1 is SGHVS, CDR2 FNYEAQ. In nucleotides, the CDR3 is TGTGCCAGCAGCCTGGTGGGGGGGGGATTTGAGACCCAGTACTTC. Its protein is CASSLVGGGFETQYF.

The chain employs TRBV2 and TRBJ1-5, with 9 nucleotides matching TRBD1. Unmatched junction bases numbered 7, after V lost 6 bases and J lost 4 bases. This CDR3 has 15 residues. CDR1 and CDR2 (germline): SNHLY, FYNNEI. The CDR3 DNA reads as TGTGCCAGCAGGGGGGACAGGGTGGCAAATCAGCCCCAGCATTTT. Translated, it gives CASRGDRVANQPQHF.

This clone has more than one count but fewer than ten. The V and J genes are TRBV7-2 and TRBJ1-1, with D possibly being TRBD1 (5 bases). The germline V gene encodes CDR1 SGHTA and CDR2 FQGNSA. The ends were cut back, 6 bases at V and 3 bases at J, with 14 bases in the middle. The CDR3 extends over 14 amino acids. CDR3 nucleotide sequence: TGTGCCAGCAGGAAGGGGCTTCCGGACACTGAAGCTTTCTTT. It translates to CASRKGLPDTEAFF. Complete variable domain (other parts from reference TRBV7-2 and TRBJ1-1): GAGVSQSPSNKVTEKGKDVELRCDPISGHTALYWYRQSLGQGLEFLIYFQGNSAPDKSGLPSDRFSAERTGGSVSTLTIQRTQQEDSAVYLCASRKGLPDTEAFFGQGTRLTVV.

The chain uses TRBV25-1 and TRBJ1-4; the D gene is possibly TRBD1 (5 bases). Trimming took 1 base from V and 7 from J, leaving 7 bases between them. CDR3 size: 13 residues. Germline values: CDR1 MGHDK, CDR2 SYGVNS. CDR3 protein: CASSEWGGEKLFF. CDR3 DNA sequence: TGTGCCAGCAGTGAATGGGGGGGTGAAAAACTGTTTTTT.

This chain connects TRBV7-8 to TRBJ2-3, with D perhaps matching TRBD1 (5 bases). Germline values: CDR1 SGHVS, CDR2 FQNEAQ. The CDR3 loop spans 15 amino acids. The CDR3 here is CATLQEQEYTDTQYF. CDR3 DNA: TGTGCTACGCTGCAGGAACAGGAGTACACAGATACGCAGTATTTT.

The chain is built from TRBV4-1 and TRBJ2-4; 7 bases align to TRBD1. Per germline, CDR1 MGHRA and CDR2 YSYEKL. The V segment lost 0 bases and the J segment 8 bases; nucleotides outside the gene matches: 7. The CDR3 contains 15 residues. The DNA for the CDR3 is TGCGCCAGCAGCCAAGAACCTACAGGGGTGGACATTCAGTACTTC. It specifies CASSQEPTGVDIQYF.

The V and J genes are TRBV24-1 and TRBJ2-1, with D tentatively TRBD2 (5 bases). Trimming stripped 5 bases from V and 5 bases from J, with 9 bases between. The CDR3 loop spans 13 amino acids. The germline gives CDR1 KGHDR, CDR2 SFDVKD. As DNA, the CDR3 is TGTGCCACCAGTGGCGCGAGGGACAATGAGCAGTTCTTC. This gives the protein CATSGARDNEQFF.

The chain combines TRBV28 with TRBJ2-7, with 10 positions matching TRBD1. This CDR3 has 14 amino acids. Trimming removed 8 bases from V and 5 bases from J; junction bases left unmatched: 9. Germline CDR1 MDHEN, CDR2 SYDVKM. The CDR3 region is CASLSSGTGDEQYF. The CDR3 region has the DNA TGTGCCAGCCTTTCGTCTGGGACAGGGGACGAGCAGTACTTC.

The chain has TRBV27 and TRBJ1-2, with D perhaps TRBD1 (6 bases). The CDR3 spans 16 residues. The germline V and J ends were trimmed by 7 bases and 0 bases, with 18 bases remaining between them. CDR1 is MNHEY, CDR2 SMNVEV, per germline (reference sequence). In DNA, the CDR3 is TGTGCCAGCAAGTGGGGGCCGATTGGATCTAACTATGGCTACACCTTC. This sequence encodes CASKWGPIGSNYGYTF.

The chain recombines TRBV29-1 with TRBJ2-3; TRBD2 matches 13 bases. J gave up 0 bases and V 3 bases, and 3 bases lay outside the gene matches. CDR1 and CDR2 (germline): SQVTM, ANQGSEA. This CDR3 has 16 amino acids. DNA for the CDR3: TGCAGCGTTGAGGGGACTAGCGGGGCCAGCACAGATACGCAGTATTTT. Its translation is CSVEGTSGASTDTQYF.

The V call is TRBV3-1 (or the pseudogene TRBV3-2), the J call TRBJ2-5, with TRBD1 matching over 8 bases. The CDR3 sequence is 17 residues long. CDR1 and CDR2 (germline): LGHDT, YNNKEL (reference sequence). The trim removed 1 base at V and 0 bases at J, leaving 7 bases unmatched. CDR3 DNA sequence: TGTGCCAGCAGCCAAGGGGAATCGGACAGGGACCAAGAGACCCAGTACTTC. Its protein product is CASSQGESDRDQETQYF.

CDR3 residues: CASSYLSGEYEQYF. CDR3 DNA sequence: TGTGCCAGCAGTTACCTCTCAGGGGAATACGAGCAGTACTTC. The chain is built from TRBV6-6 and TRBJ2-7; D might be TRBD1 (6 bases). CDR1 and CDR2 from the germline V gene are MNHNY and SVGAGI (reference sequence). V was clipped by 2 bases and J by 4 bases, with 12 bases between them. This CDR3 has 14 residues.

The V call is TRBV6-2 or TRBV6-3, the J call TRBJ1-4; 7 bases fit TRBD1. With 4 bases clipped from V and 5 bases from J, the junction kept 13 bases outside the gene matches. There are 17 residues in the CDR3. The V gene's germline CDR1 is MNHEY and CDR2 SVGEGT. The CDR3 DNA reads TGTGCCAGCAGTTCCCTGGAAACCGGGACAGCGAATGAAAAACTGTTTTTT. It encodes CASSSLETGTANEKLFF.

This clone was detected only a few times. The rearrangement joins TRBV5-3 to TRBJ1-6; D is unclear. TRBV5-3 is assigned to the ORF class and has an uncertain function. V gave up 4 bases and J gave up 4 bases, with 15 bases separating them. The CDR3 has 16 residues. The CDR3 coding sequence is TGTGCCAGAAGCCCTTGGCGAGGAGGTTATAATTCACCCCTCCACTTT. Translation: CARSPWRGGYNSPLHF.

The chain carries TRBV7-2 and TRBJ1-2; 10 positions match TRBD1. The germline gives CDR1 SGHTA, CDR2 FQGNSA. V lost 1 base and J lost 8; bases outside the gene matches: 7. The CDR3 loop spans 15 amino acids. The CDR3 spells CASSLGPGQGKGYTF. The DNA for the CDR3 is TGTGCCAGCAGCTTAGGTCCGGGACAGGGGAAAGGCTACACCTTC.

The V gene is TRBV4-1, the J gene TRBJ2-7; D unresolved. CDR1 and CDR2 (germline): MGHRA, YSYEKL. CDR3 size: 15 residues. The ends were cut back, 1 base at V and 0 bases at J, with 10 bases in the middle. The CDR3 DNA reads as TGCGCCAGCAGCCAAGTGACTGGAAACTCCTACGAGCAGTACTTC. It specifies CASSQVTGNSYEQYF.

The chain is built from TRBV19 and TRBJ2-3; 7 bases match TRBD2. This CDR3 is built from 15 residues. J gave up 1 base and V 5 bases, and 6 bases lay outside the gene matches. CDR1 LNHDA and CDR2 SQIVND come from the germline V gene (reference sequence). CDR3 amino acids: CASSAPLAGTDTQYF. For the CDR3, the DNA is TGTGCCAGTAGTGCCCCCCTAGCGGGCACAGATACGCAGTATTTT.

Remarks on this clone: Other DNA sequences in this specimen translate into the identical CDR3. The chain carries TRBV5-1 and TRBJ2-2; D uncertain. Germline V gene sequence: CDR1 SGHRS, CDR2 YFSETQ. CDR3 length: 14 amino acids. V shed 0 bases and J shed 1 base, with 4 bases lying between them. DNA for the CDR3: TGCGCCAGCAGCTTGGGTCAGAACACCGGGGAGCTGTTTTTT. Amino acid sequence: CASSLGQNTGELFF.

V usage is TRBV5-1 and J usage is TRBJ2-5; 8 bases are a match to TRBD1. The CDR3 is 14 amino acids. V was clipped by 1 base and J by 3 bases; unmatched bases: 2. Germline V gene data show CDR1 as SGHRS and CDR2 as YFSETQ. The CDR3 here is CASSLLTGEETQYF. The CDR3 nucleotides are TGCGCCAGCAGCTTGCTGACAGGGGAAGAGACCCAGTACTTC.

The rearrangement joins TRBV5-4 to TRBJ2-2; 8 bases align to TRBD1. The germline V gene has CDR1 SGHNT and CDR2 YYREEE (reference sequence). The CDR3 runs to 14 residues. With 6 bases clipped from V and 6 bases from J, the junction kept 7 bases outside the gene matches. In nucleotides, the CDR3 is TGTGCCAGCAATCCGGACAGGGACGCCGGGGAGCTGTTTTTT. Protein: CASNPDRDAGELFF.